Listed here is a single T cell receptor beta chain. Negative magnetic isolation gave CD8+ and CD4+ cells; FACS enriched CD8+ TEMRA. The data are from a study of CD8 T cells in Susac syndrome. This CDR3 has 15 amino acids. In germline, CDR1 is SGDLS, CDR2 YYNGEE. Trimming removed 0 bases at V and 2 bases at J, with 12 bases between. A quantity of 0.5 to 1 ug RNA underwent reverse transcription using random hexamers. TCRdb reanalysed the immunoSEQ multiplex PCR reads using MiXCR and keeps one entry per CDR3 protein. The table includes 130,000 to 150,000 distinct CDR3 sequences, approximately 93% detected once.

The chain couples TRBV9 to TRBJ2-7; D is unclear. The sample was CD8+ T cells from PBMCs. This TCR was sampled from a human donor in good health. The CDR3 is CASSVAPQEPYEQYF. CDR3 nucleotide sequence: TGTGCCAGCAGCGTAGCCCCCCAAGAGCCCTACGAGCAGTACTTC.